Below, 10 T cell receptor beta chains from the same sample are listed, as sequenced in a study. TCRdb analysed the RT-PCR reads with MiXCR anew, one entry per CDR3 protein. The sample shows about 680,000 distinct CDR3 sequences, 12% to 15% of them seen only once. The sample comprised memory CD4+ T cells from blood. The receptors come from a female donor in good health, serving as a healthy control.

This clonotype came up a few times. The V gene is TRBV5-6, the J gene TRBJ2-1, with a weak D call TRBD2 (6 bases). This CDR3 has 15 residues. The germline gives CDR1 SGHDT, CDR2 YYEEEE. Deletions cut 1 base from V and 4 bases from J, with 12 bases between. The CDR3 is CASSLKSSVYNEQFF. CDR3 nucleotide sequence: TGTGCCAGCAGCTTGAAGTCTAGCGTGTACAATGAGCAGTTCTTC.

This clonotype was detected many times. CDR3 in amino acids: CASSPRTGETQYF. The CDR3 bases are TGCGCCAGCAGCCCTAGGACAGGAGAGACCCAGTACTTC. The chain uses TRBV5-1 and TRBJ2-5; TRBD1 aligns across 7 bases. Germline trimming cut 4 bases from V and 4 bases from J; bases unmatched to any gene: 4. This CDR3 has 13 residues. Per germline, CDR1 SGHRS and CDR2 YFSETQ.

This clonotype was detected ten times or more. The chain is built from TRBV6-5 and TRBJ2-1; 11 bases match TRBD1. The junction had 3 bases not matched to a gene; V was cut back by 2 bases and J by 6 bases. Germline V CDR1 and CDR2: MNHEY, SVGAGI. The CDR3 sequence is 15 residues long. The CDR3 region has the DNA TGTGCCAGCAGTTACCCGGGACAGGGGGGCAATGAGCAGTTCTTC. This codes for CASSYPGQGGNEQFF.

The chain joins TRBV20-1 to TRBJ2-3, with 7 nucleotides matching TRBD2. This CDR3 comprises 14 residues. In germline, CDR1 is DFQATT, CDR2 SNEGSKA (reference sequence). V lost 6 bases and J lost 5; bases outside the gene matches: 11. The CDR3 loop reads CSAKTSLGIDTQYF. The CDR3 DNA reads TGCAGTGCCAAGACTAGCCTCGGTATAGATACGCAGTATTTT.

The chain recombines TRBV28 with TRBJ1-6; D gene unclear. The CDR3 has 16 amino acids. The V gene lost 6 bases and the J gene lost 7 bases, with 19 bases spanning the gap. Germline V gives CDR1 MDHEN, CDR2 SYDVKM. CDR3 amino acids: CASSTPAGYFNSPLHF. CDR3 nucleotide sequence: TGTGCCAGCAGCACTCCAGCGGGCTACTTCAATTCACCCCTCCACTTT. The full variable domain, completed using reference TRBV28 and TRBJ1-6, is DVKVTQSSRYLVKRTGEKVFLECVQDMDHENMFWYRQDPGLGLRLIYFSYDVKMKEKGDIPEGYSVSREKKERFSLILESASTNQTSMYLCASSTPAGYFNSPLHFGNGTRLTVT.

The rearrangement uses TRBV10-3 and TRBJ2-3; 9 bases map to TRBD2. Germline CDR1 reads ENHRY; CDR2 reads SYGVKD. This CDR3 comprises 14 residues. J lost 1 base, V lost 10 bases, and 6 bases had no gene match. DNA of the CDR3: TGTGCCACGACTAGCGGAGCCCGCACAGATACGCAGTATTTT. This translates into CATTSGARTDTQYF.

The V gene is TRBV28, the J gene TRBJ2-7, with a tentative D call TRBD2 (6 bases). CDR3 length: 13 amino acids. Germline CDR1 is MDHEN and CDR2 is SYDVKM. V lost 8 bases to trimming and J lost 7 bases, with 18 bases between them. The CDR3: CASYSSGAREQYF. The DNA for the CDR3 is TGTGCCAGCTATTCCTCGGGAGCGAGGGAGCAGTACTTC.

This clonotype was counted at least ten times. The chain joins TRBV20-1 to TRBJ2-7; maybe TRBD1 (6 bases). The V end lost 6 bases, the J end lost 2 bases, and 11 bases lay between the germline ends. Germline values: CDR1 DFQATT, CDR2 SNEGSKA (reference sequence). The CDR3 runs 12 residues. The CDR3 protein is CSAPTGTYEQYF. The CDR3 DNA is TGCAGTGCCCCGACAGGAACCTACGAGCAGTACTTC.

This clonotype was seen many times. This rearrangement joins TRBV7-2 to TRBJ1-5, with no clear D. This CDR3 is 12 amino acids long. Trimming stripped 3 bases from V and 7 bases from J, with 7 bases between. Germline V gene sequence: CDR1 SGHTA, CDR2 FQGNSA. The CDR3 nucleotides read TGTGCCAGCAGCTTCGCTGGGCAGCCCCAGCATTTT. Its protein is CASSFAGQPQHF.

This clonotype was counted many times. V gene TRBV7-2 combines with J gene TRBJ1-1; D not certain. Looked up from germline, CDR1 is SGHTA and CDR2 is FQGNSA. CDR3 size: 14 residues. Trimming stripped 0 bases from V and 1 base from J, with 6 bases between. The CDR3 sequence: CASSLAGPNTEAFF. In nucleotides, the CDR3 is TGTGCCAGCAGCTTAGCTGGTCCGAACACTGAAGCTTTCTTT.